This T cell receptor (beta chain) emerged from a study of blood T cell repertoires in COVID-19 (dated by TCRdb to about 2020). Study-level background: Samples from collaborators originated in the United States, Italy and Spain and spanned both the acute and convalescent phases of COVID-19. The material from the prospective study consisted of cDNA or gDNA derived from T cells, B-cell-depleted T cells, or PBMCs. Subjects who had been exposed to COVID-19, were actively infected with it, or had recovered from it provided the deeply sampled blood TCRbeta repertoires that made up the dataset. The repertoires were released in a freely available public database intended as a resource for research on the immune response to SARS-CoV-2. The samples were drawn from the first 160 participants of the ongoing ImmuneRACE study and from 950 to 1,500 subjects provided by 6 global collaborators. The sample metadata nearly always contained a de-identified subject ID, COVID-19 status, age in years and sex. Where available, HLA class I and class II types were obtained from metadata supplied by the sample provider rather than from assay-based typing. General conclusions and limits of the study: Clinical and demographic metadata were provided uncurated, with the amount varying by source and participant.

Including the terminal cysteine and phenylalanine, the CDR3 comprises 18 residues. Only the CDR3 DNA is retained, 54 bases long and in frame from the first base. From a lookup of the germline V gene (reference sequence), CDR1 and CDR2 are SGHNT and YYREEE. The germline V and J ends show losses of 4 bases and 2 bases respectively, and no gene match explains 9 bases of the junction. As to this clone: Its antigen is currently not known. No much larger clone exists at a distance of one base, and base qualities are not known.

Samples from volunteer blood donors who had recovered from COVID-19 were contributed by a second Seattle source. Whole blood was collected in K2EDTA tubes by collaborating institutions according to the institutions' own protocols. For TCRbeta analysis, collaborators shipped samples in one of three forms: frozen whole blood, isolated PBMCs, or DNA extracted from either of those sample types. TCRbeta CDR3 regions were amplified from genomic DNA using the immunoSEQ Assay, a bias-controlled multiplex PCR. On the authors' methods: Nucleated cell counts per sample were estimated from amplification of reference gene primers within the assay. To quantify the absolute abundance of each unique TCRbeta CDR3 rearrangement, sequence reads were collapsed and filtered. For each sample, productive Simpson clonality was calculated as the square root of Simpson's diversity index over productive rearrangements. TCRdb stores this immuneACCESS table with in-frame sequences only. Part of the clones is absent; in the studies checked, under half of the shortfall reflects unresolved V genes, and no reason is known for the rest. V and J calls and clone size are those listed in that table; D and trimming were worked out from the DNA. The table for this sample lists under 250,000 clones; 84% of them were counted only once. The ten largest clones take up more than 1.5% of the sample.

This clonotype was obtained from a woman aged 40 to 50 who had recovered from COVID-19. The sequence links TRBV5-4 to TRBJ2-6; 10 middle bases align to TRBD1. Sequencing input: peripheral blood. Read as DNA, the sequence is TGTGCCAGCAGCGCAAAGACAGGGGGCGGTGCTGGGGCCAACGTCCTGACTTTC. This sequence encodes CASSAKTGGGAGANVLTF.